Below are 10 T cell receptor beta chains sequenced from a single sample in a study of T cell responses to AZD1222 COVID-19 vaccine. The protocol was immunoSEQ multiplex PCR, while the TCRdb copy is restricted to in-frame clones and leaves out a portion. This sample yields 65,000 to 80,000 clones, of which 92% are seen a single time; roughly 6.8% belongs to the top ten. The source material was peripheral blood, sampled on day 0 of MenACWY control vaccination. The receptor source for this set is an adult in good health.

CDR3 in amino acids: CASSQDRGTYEQYF. In nucleotides, the CDR3 is TGCGCCAGCAGCCAAGATCGAGGGACCTACGAGCAGTACTTC. The chain is built from TRBV4-3 and TRBJ2-7; D might be TRBD2 (5 bases). Between the trimmed V and J ends, which lost 0 bases and 2 bases, there was a span of 8 bases. Per germline, CDR1 LGHNA and CDR2 YSLEER. This CDR3 spans 14 amino acids.

The J gene is TRBJ2-4, the V gene TRBV10-2; maybe TRBD1 (6 bases). CDR1 is WSHSY, CDR2 SAAADI, per germline. The V gene lost 2 bases and the J gene lost 15 bases, with 17 bases spanning the gap. The CDR3 has 13 residues. The CDR3 spells CASSEAQQGLGYF. As DNA, the CDR3 is TGCGCCAGCAGTGAGGCCCAACAGGGTTTGGGGTACTTC.

Here the CDR3 reads CASSLALGTGPTSSGNTIYF. Written as DNA, the CDR3 is TGTGCCAGCAGCTTAGCTTTGGGGACTGGGCCGACGAGCTCTGGAAACACCATATATTTT. V and J are TRBV7-2 and TRBJ1-3, with D perhaps TRBD1 (5 bases). CDR1 SGHTA and CDR2 FQGNSA come from the germline V gene. Trimming took 0 bases from V and 0 from J, leaving 21 bases between them. This CDR3 comprises 20 residues.

This clone has just a few counts. The chain uses TRBV5-4 and TRBJ1-6, with D possibly TRBD1 on 6 matching bases. Per the germline V gene, CDR1 is SGHNT and CDR2 is YYREEE (reference sequence). The CDR3 has 13 residues. The V end was cut by 5 bases, the J end by 8 bases, with 11 bases between. The DNA of the CDR3 is TGTGCCAGCAGTCCTCGACAGGATTCACCCCTCCACTTT. The encoded protein is CASSPRQDSPLHF.

This clone appeared a single time. This chain connects TRBV19 to TRBJ2-7, with D possibly called TRBD1 or TRBD2 (5 bases each). The V gene's germline CDR1 is LNHDA and CDR2 SQIVND (reference sequence). This CDR3 is 10 amino acids long. As DNA, the CDR3 is TGTGCAGCAGGGAGACACGAGCAGTACTTC. Translated: CAAGRHEQYF.

V and J are TRBV3-1 (or the pseudogene TRBV3-2) and TRBJ2-7; D not certain. Germline V gives CDR1 LGHDT, CDR2 YNNKEL (reference sequence). This CDR3 region has 14 residues. Trimming removed 2 bases from V and 2 bases from J, with 10 bases in between. The CDR3 nucleotides read TGTGCCAGCAGCCAATCTGGGCCCACCTACGAGCAGTACTTC. Protein sequence: CASSQSGPTYEQYF.

The chain links TRBV24-1 to TRBJ2-1; TRBD2 might be the D (6 bases). CDR1 KGHDR and CDR2 SFDVKD come from the germline V gene. V dropped 3 bases and J dropped 7 bases, with 18 bases sitting between them. This CDR3 contains 16 residues. The CDR3 reads CATSDGAVSRGNEQFF. CDR3 nucleotides: TGTGCCACCAGTGATGGGGCGGTCTCCCGGGGGAATGAGCAGTTCTTC.

This chain connects TRBV5-4 to TRBJ2-5; tentative D call: TRBD1 (7 bases). Between the trimmed V and J ends, which lost 4 bases and 5 bases, there was a span of 21 bases. In germline, CDR1 is SGHNT, CDR2 YYREEE (reference sequence). The CDR3 extends over 16 amino acids. The CDR3 DNA sequence: TGTGCCAGCAGCCCAGGACAGGTCGGAGGAGGGGAGACCCAGTACTTC. This translates into CASSPGQVGGGETQYF. Full variable domain (rest looked up from reference TRBV5-4 and TRBJ2-5): ETGVTQSPTHLIKTRGQQVTLRCSSQSGHNTVSWYQQALGQGPQFIFQYYREEENGRGNFPPRFSGLQFPNYSSELNVNALELDDSALYLCASSPGQVGGGETQYFGPGTRLLVL.

The chain has TRBV9 and TRBJ1-1; D unresolved. Trimming stripped 3 bases from V and 7 bases from J, with 19 bases between. This CDR3 is 15 amino acids long. Germline V gene lookup returns CDR1 SGDLS and CDR2 YYNGEE. The CDR3 is CASSEPKTGEIEAFF. Here the CDR3 DNA reads TGTGCCAGCAGCGAGCCGAAGACGGGAGAAATTGAAGCTTTCTTT.

Regarding this clone: One end of the junction fails to match germline, which may point to a read error. The genes are TRBV19 and TRBJ2-7, with D tentatively TRBD1 (6 bases). From germline, CDR1 is LNHDA and CDR2 SQIVND (reference sequence). The CDR3 contains 13 residues. The CDR3 sequence: CASRKTGSHEQYF. The CDR3 nucleotides read TGTGCCAGTAGGAAGACAGGCTCCCACGAGCAGTACTTC.